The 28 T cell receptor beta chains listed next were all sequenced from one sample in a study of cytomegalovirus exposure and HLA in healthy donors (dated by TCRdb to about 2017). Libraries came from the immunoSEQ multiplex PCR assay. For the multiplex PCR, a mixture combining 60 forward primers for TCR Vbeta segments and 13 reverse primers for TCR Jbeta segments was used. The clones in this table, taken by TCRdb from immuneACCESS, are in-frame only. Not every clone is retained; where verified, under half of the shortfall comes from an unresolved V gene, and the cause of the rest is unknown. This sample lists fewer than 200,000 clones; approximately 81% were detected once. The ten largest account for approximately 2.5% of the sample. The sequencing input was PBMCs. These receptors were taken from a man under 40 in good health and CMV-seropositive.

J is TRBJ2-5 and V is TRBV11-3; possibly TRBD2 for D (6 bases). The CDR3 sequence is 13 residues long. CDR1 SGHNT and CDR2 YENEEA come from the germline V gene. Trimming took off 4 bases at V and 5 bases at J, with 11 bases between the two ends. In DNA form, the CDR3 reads TGTGCCAGCAGCTCAAAAGGGAGGGAGACCCAGTACTTC. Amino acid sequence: CASSSKGRETQYF.

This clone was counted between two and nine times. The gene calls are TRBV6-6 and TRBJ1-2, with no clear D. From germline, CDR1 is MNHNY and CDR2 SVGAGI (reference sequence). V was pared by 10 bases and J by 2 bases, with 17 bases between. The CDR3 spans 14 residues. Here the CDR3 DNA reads TGTGCCACCCGGTCTGGTGGGAGAAACTATGGCTACACCTTC. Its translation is CATRSGGRNYGYTF.

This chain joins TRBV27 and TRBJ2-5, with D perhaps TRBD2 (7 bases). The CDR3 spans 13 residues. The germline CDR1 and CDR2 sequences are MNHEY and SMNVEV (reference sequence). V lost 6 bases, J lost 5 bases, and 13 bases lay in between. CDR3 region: CASRGGAYETQYF. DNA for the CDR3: TGTGCCAGCAGGGGGGGGGCGTACGAGACCCAGTACTTC.

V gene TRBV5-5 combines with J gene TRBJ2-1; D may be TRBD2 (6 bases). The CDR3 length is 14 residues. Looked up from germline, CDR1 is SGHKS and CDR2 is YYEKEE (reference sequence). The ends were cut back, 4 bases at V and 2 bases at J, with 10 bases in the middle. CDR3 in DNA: TGTGCCAGCAGCCGGGACTGGACCTACAATGAGCAGTTCTTC. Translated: CASSRDWTYNEQFF.

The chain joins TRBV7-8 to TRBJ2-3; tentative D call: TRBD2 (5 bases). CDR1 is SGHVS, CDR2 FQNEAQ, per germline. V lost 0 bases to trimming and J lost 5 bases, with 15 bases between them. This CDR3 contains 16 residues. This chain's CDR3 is CASSLAGPTRGDTQYF. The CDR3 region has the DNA TGTGCCAGCAGCTTAGCAGGACCCACTCGGGGAGATACGCAGTATTTT.

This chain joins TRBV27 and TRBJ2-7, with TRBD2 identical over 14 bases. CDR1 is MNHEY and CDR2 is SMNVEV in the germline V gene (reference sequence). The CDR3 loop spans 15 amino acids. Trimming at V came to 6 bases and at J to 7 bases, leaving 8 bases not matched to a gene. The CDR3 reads CASSAGTSGSNEQYV. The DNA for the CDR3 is TGTGCCAGCAGCGCCGGGACTAGCGGGAGTAATGAGCAGTACGTC.

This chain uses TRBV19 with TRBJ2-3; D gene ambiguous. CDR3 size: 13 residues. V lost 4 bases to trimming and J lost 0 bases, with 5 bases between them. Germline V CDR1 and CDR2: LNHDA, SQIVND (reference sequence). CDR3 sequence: CASSTTSTDTQYF. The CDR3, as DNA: TGTGCCAGTAGTACCACAAGCACAGATACGCAGTATTTT.

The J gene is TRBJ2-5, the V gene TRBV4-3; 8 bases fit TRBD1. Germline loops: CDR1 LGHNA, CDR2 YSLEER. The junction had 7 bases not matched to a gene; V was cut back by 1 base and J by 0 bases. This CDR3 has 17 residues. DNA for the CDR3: TGCGCCAGCAGCCAAGGGGTGGCAGGGGGCTACCAAGAGACCCAGTACTTC. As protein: CASSQGVAGGYQETQYF.

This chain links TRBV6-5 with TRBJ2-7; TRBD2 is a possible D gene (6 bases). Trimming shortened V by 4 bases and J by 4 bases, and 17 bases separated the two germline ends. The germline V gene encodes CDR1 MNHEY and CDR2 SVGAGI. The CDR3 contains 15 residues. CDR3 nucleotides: TGTGCCAGCAGTTCGAGTAGCGGCTTCGCTTACGAGCAGTACTTC. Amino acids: CASSSSSGFAYEQYF.

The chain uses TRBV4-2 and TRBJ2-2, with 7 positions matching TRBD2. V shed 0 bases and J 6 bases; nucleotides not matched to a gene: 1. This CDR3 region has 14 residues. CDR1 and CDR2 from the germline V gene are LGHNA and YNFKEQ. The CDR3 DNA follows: TGTGCCAGCAGCCAAGAGCGGGAGCCCGGGGAGCTGTTTTTT. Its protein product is CASSQEREPGELFF.

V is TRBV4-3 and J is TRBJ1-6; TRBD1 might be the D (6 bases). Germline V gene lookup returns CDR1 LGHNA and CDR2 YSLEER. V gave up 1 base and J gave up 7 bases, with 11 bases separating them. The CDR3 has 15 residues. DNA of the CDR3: TGCGCCAGCAGCCAAGTTACAGGGCAGAATTCACCCCTCCACTTT. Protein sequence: CASSQVTGQNSPLHF.

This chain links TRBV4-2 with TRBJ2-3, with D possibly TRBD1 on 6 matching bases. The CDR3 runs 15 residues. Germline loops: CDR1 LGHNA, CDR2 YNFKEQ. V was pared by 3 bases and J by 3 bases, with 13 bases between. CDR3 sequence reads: CASSQKTGSTDTQYF. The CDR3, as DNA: TGTGCCAGCAGCCAGAAGACAGGTAGTACAGATACGCAGTATTTT.

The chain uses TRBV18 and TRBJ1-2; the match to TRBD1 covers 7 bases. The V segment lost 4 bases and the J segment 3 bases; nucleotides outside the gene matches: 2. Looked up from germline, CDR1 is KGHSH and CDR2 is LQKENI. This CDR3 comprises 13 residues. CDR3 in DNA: TGTGCCAGCTCACACGGACAGGACTATGGCTACACCTTC. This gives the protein CASSHGQDYGYTF.

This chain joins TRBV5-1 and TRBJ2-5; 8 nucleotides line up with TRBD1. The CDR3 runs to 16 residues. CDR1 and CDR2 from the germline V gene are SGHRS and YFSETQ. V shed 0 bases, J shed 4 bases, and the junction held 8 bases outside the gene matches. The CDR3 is CASSLALGTGRETQYF. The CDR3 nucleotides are TGCGCCAGCAGCTTGGCGTTGGGGACAGGACGAGAGACCCAGTACTTC.

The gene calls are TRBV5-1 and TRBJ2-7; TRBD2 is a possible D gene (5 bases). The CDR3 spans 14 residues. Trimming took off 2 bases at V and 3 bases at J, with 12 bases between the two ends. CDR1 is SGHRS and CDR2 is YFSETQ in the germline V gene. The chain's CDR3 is CASSLSGPGYEQYF. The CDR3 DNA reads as TGCGCCAGCAGCTTAAGCGGACCGGGCTACGAGCAGTACTTC.

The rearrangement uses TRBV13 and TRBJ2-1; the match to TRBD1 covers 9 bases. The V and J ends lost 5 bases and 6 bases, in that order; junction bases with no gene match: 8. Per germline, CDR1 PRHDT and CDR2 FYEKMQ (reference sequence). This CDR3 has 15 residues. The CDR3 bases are TGTGCCAGCAGCCAATGGGACAGGGTGGTCAATGAGCAGTTCTTC. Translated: CASSQWDRVVNEQFF.

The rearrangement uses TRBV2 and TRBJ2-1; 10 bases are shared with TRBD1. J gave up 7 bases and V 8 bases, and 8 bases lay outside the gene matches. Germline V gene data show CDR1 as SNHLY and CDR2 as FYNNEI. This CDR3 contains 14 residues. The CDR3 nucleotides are TGTGCCAGCGGGAGGGACAGGGGACTAAATGAGCAGTTCTTC. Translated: CASGRDRGLNEQFF. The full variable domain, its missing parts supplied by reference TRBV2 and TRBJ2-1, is EPEVTQTPSHQVTQMGQEVILRCVPISNHLYFYWYRQILGQKVEFLVSFYNNEISEKSEIFDDQFSVERPDGSNFTLKIRSTKLEDSAMYFCASGRDRGLNEQFFGPGTRLTVL.

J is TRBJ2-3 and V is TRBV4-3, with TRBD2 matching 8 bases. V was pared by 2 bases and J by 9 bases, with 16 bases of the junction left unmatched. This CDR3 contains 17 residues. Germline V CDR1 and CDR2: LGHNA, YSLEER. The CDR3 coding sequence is TGCGCCAGCAGCCAAATTTTCACCGGGACTAGAGGCGGGACGCAGTATTTT. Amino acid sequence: CASSQIFTGTRGGTQYF.

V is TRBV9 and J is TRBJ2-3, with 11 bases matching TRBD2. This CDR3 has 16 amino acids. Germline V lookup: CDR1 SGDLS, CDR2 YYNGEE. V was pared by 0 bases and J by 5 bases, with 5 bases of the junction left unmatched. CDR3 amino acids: CASSVAYLAGGDTQYF. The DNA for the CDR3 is TGTGCCAGCAGCGTAGCTTACCTAGCGGGAGGAGATACGCAGTATTTT.

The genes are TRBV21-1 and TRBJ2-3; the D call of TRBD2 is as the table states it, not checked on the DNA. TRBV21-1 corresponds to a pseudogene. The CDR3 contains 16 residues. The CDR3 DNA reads TGTGCCAGCAGCAAAGCGCGGCTAGCAGGCACAGATACGCAGTATTTT. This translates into CASSKARLAGTDTQYF.

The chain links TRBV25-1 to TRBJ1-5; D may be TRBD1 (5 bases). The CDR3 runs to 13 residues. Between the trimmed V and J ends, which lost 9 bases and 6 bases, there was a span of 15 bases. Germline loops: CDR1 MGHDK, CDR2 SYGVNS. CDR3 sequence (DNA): TGTGCCAGTGTAATACAGGCTATTCAGCCCCAGCATTTT. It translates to CASVIQAIQPQHF.

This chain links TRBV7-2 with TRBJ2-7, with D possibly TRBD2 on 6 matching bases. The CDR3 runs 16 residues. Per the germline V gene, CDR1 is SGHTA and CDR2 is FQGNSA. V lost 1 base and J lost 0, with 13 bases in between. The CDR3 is CASSLGGERSSYEQYF. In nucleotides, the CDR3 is TGTGCCAGCAGCTTAGGGGGGGAGCGTAGCTCCTACGAGCAGTACTTC.

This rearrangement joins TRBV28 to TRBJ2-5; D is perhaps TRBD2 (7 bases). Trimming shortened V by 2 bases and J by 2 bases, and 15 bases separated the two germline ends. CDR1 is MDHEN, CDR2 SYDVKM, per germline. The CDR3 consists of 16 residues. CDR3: CASSLGIGGGQETQYF. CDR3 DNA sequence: TGTGCCAGCAGTTTAGGGATAGGGGGGGGTCAAGAGACCCAGTACTTC.

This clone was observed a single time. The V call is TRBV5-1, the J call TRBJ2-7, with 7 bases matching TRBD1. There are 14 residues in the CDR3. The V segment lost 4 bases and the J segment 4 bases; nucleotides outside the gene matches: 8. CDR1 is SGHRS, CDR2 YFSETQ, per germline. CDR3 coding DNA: TGCGCCAGCAGCCTGACAGGGACCCCGTACGAGCAGTACTTC. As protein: CASSLTGTPYEQYF.

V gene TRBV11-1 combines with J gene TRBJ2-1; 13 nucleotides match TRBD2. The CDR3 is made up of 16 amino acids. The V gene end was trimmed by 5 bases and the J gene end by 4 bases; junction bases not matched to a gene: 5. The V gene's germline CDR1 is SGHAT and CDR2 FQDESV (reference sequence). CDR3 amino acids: CASSPLAGGPYNEQFF. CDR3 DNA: TGTGCCAGCAGCCCACTAGCGGGAGGGCCTTACAATGAGCAGTTCTTC.

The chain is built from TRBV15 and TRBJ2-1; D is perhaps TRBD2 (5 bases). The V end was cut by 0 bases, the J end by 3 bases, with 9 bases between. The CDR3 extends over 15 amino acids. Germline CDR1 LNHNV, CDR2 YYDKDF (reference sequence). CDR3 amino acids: CATSRDKAGYNEQFF. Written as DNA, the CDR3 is TGTGCCACCAGCAGAGATAAGGCGGGCTACAATGAGCAGTTCTTC.

DNA for the CDR3: TGCGCCAGCAGCCATCGTTCCTCAGACTACCAAGCTTTCTTT. It translates to CASSHRSSDYQAFF. This chain links TRBV4-1 with TRBJ1-1; D is undetermined. The V and J ends lost 3 bases and 9 bases respectively, with 17 bases between them. Germline V gives CDR1 MGHRA, CDR2 YSYEKL. The CDR3 loop spans 14 amino acids.

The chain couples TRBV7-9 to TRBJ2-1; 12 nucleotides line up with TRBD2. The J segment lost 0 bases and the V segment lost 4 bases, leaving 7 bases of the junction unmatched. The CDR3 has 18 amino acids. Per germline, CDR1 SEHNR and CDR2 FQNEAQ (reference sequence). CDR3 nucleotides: TGTGCCAGCAGCTCGGGACTAGCGGGTGCGGGCTCCTACAATGAGCAGTTCTTC. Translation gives CASSSGLAGAGSYNEQFF.